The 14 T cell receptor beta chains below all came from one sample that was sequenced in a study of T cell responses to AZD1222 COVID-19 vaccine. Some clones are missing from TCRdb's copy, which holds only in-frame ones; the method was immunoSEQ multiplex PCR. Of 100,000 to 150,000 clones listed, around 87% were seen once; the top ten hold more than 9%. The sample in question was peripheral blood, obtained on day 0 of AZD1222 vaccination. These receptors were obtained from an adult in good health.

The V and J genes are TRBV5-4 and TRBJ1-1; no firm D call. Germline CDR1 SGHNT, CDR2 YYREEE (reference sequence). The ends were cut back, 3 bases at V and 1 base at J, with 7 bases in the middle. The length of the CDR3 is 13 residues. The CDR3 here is CASSSMANTEAFF. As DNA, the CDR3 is TGTGCCAGCAGCTCGATGGCGAACACTGAAGCTTTCTTT.

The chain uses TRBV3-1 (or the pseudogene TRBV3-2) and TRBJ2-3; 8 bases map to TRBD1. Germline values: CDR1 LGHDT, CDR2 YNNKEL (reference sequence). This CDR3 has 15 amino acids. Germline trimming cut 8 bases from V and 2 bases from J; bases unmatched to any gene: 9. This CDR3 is CASGPRQGNTDTQYF. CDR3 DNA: TGTGCCAGCGGTCCCAGACAGGGGAACACAGATACGCAGTATTTT.

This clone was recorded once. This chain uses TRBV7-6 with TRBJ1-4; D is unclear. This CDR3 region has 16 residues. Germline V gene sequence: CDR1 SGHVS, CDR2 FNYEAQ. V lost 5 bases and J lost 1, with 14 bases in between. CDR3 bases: TGTGCCAGCAGCGGACTGTTAGGGCGAACTAATGAAAAACTGTTTTTT. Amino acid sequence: CASSGLLGRTNEKLFF. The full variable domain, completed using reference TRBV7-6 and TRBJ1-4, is GAGVSQSPRYKVTKRGQDVALRCDPISGHVSLYWYRQALGQGPEFLTYFNYEAQQDKSGLPNDRFSAERPEGSISTLTIQRTEQRDSAMYRCASSGLLGRTNEKLFFGSGTQLSVL.

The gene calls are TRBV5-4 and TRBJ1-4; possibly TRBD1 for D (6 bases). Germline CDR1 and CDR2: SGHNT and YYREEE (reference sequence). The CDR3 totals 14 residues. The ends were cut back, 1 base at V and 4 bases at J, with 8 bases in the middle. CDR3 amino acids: CASSLKQGNEKLFF. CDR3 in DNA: TGTGCCAGCAGCTTGAAACAGGGTAATGAAAAACTGTTTTTT.

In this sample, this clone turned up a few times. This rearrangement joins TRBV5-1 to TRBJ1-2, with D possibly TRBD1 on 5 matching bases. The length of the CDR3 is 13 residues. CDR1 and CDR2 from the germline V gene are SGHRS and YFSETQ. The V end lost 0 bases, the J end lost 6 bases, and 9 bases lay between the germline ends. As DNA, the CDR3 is TGCGCCAGCAGCTTGGGAAGGGGTGATGGCTACACCTTC. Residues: CASSLGRGDGYTF.

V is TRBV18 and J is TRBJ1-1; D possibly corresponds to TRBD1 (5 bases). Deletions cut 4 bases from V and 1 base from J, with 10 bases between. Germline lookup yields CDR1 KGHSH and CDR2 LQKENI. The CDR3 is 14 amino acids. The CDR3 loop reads CASSRGQKNTEAFF. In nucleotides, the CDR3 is TGTGCCAGCTCACGGGGCCAGAAGAACACTGAAGCTTTCTTT.

The CDR3 DNA follows: TGTGCCAGCAGTTTGCTGGTAACCGGGGAGCTGTTTTTT. Its translation: CASSLLVTGELFF. V usage is TRBV12-3 or TRBV12-4 and J usage is TRBJ2-2, with unresolved D. Between the trimmed V and J ends, which lost 3 bases and 5 bases, there was a span of 7 bases. This CDR3 is 13 amino acids long.

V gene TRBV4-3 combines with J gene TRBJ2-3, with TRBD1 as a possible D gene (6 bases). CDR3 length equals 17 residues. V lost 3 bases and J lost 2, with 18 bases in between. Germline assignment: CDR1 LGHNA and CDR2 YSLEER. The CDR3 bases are TGCGCCAGCAGCCAGCGGTCTAGAGGGGGATTCACAGATACGCAGTATTTT. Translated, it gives CASSQRSRGGFTDTQYF.

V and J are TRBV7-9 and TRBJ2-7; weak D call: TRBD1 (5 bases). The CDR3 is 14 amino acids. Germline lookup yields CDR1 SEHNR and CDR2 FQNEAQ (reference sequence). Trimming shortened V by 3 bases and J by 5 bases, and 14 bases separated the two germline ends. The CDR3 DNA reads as TGTGCCAGCAGCTTCCCAGGGATAAGCGACGAGCAGTACTTC. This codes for CASSFPGISDEQYF.

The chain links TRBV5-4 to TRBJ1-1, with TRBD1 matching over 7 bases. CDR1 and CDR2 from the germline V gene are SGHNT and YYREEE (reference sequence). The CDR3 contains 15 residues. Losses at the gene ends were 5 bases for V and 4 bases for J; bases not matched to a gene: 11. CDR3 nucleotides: TGTGCCAGCAGTCAAGCCAGGGGGGGAGGCACTGAAGCTTTCTTT. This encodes CASSQARGGGTEAFF. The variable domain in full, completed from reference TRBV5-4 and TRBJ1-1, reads ETGVTQSPTHLIKTRGQQVTLRCSSQSGHNTVSWYQQALGQGPQFIFQYYREEENGRGNFPPRFSGLQFPNYSSELNVNALELDDSALYLCASSQARGGGTEAFFGQGTRLTVV.

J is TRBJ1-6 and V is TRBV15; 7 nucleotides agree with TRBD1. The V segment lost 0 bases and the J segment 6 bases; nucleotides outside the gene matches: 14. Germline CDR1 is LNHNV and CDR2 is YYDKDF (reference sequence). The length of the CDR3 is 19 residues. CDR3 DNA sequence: TGTGCCACCAGCAGAGATGGAGGCTTCCGACAGGGACTTAATTCACCCCTCCACTTT. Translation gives CATSRDGGFRQGLNSPLHF.

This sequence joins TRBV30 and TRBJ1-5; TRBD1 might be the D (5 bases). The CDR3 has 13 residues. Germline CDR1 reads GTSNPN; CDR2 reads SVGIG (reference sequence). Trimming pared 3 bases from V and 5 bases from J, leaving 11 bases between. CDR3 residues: CAWSSGDHQPQHF. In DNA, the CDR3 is TGTGCCTGGAGCTCGGGGGACCATCAGCCCCAGCATTTT.

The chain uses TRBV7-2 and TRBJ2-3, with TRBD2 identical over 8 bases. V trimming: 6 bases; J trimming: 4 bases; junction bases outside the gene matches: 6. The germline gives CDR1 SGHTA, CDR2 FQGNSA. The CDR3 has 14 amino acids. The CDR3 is CASRNNGGADTQYF. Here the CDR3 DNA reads TGTGCCAGCAGAAATAACGGGGGGGCAGATACGCAGTATTTT.

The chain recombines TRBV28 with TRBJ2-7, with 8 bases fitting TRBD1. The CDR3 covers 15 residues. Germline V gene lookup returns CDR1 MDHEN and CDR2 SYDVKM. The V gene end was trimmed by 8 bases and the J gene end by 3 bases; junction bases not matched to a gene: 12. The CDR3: CASGAHGTGVYEQYF. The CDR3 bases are TGTGCCAGCGGGGCCCACGGGACAGGAGTCTACGAGCAGTACTTC.